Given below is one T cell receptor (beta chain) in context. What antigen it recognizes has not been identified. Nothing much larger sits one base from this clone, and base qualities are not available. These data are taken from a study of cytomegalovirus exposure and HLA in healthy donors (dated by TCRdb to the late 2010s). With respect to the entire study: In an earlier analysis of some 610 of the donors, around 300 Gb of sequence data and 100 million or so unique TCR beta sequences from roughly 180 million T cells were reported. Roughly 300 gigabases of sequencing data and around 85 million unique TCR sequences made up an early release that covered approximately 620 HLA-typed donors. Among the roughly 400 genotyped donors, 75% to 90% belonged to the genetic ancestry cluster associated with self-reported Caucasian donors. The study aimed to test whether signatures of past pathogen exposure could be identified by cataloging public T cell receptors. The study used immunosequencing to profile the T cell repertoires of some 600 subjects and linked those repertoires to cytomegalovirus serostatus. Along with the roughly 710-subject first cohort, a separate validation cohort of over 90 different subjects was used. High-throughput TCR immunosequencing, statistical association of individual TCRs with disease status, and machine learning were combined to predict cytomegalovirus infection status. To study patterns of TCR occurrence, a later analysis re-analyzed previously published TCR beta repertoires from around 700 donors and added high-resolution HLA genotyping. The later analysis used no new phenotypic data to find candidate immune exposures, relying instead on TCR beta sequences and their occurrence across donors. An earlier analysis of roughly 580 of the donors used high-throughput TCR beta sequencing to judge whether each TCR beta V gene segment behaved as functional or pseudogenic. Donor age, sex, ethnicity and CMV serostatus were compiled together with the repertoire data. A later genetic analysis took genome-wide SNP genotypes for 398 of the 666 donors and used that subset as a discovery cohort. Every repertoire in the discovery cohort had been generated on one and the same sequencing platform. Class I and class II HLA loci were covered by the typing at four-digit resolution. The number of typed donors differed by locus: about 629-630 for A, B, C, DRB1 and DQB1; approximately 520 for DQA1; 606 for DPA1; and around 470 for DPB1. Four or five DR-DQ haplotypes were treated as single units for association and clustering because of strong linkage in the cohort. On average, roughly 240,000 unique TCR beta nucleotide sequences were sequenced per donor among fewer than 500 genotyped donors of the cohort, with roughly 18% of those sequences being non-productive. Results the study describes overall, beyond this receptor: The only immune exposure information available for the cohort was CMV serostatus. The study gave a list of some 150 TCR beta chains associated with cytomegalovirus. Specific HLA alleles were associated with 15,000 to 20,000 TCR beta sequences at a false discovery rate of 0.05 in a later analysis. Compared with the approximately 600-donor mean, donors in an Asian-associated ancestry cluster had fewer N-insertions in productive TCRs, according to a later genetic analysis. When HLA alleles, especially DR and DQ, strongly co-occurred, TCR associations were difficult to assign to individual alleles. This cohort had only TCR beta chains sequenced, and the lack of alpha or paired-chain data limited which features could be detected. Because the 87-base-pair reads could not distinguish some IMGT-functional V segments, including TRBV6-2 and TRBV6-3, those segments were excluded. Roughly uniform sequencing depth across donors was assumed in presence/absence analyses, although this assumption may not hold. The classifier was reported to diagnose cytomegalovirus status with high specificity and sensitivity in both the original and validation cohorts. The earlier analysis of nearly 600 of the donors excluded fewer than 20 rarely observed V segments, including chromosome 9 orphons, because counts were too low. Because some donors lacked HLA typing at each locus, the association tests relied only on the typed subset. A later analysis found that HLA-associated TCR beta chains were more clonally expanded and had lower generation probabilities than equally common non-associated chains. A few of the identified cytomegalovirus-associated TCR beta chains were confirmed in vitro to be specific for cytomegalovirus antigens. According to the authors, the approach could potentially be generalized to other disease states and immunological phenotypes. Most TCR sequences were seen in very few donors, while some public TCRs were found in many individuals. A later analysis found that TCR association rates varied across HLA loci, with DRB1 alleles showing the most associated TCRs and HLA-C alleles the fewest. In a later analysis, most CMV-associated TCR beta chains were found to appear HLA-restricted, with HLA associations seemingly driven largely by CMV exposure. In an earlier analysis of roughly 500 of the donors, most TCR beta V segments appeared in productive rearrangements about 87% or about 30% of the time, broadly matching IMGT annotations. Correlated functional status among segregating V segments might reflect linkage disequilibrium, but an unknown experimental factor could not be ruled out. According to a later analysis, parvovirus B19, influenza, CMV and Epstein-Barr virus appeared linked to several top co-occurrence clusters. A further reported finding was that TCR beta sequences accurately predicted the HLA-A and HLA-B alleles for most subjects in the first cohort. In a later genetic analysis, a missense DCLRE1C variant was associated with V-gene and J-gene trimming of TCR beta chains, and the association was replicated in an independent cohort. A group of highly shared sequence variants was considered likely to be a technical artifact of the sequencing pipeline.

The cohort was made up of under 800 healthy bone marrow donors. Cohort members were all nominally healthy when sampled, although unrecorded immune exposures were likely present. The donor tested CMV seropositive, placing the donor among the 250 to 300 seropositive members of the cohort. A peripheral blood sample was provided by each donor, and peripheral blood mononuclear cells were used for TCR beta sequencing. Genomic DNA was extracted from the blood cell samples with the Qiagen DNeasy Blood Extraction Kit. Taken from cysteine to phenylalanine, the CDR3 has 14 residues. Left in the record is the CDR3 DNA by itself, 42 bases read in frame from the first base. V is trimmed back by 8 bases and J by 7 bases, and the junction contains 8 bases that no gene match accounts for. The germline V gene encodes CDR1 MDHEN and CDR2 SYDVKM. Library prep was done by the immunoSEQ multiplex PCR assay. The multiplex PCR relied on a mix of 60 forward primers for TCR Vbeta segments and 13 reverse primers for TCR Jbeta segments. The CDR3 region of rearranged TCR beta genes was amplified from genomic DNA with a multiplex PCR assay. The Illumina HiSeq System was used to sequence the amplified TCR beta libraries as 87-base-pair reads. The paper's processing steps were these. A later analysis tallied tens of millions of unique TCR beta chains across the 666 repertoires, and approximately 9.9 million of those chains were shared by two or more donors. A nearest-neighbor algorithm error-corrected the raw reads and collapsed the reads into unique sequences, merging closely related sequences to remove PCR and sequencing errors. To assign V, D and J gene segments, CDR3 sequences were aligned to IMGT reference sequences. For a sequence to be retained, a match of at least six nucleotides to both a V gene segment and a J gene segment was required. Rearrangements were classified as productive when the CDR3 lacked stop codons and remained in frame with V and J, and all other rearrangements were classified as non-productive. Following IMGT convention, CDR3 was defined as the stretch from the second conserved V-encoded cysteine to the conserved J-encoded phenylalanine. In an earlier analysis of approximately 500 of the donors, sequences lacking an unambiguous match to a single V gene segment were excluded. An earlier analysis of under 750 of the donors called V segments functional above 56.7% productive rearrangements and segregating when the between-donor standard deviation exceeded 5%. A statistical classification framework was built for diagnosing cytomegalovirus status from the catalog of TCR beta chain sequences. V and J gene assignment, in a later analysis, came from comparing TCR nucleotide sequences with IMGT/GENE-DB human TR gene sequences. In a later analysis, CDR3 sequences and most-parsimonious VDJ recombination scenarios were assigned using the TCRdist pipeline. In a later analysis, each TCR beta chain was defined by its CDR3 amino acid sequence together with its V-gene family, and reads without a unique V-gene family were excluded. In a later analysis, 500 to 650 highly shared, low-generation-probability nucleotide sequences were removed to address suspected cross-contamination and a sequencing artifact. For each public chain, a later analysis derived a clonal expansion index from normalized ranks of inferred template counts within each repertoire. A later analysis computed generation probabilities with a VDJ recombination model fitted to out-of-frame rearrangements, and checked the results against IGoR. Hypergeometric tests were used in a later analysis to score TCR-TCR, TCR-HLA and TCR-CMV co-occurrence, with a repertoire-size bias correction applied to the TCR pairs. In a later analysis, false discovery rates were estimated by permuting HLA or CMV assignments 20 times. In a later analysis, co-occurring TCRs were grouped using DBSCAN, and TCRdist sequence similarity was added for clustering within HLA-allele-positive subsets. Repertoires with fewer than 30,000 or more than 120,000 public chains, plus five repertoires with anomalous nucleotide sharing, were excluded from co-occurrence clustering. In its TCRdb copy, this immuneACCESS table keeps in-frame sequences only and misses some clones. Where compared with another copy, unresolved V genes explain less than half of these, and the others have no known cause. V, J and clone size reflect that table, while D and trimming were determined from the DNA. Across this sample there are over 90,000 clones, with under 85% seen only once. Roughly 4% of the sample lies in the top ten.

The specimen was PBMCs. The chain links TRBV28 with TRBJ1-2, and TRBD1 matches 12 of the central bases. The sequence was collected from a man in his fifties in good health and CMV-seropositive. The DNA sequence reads TGTGCCAGCGGCCGGGACAGGGGGCGGAGTGGCTACACCTTC. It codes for CASGRDRGRSGYTF.